Listed below are T cell receptor beta chains from one sample, sequenced in a study of blood T cell repertoires in COVID-19. Clones were sequenced by immunoSEQ multiplex PCR, and TCRdb holds only the in-frame ones, with some missing. The sample holds hundreds of thousands of clones, about 86% seen once. Material: PBMCs or T cells enriched from blood (not recorded which). These receptors were obtained from a woman in her thirties or forties with acute COVID-19. The CDR3 runs from the conserved cysteine through the conserved F or W. Each record gives: J gene, clone size, V gene, CDR3 protein. For some rows the clone size is stated as once, few or many, or as a class when expanded; others skip it.

TRBJ2-2	.	TRBV9	CASSVSRTGTGGPGELFF
TRBJ1-1	.	TRBV6-5	CASRVKGGMSEAFF
TRBJ2-2	few	TRBV5-1	CASSPSTRNTGELFF
TRBJ2-3	once	TRBV5-8	CASSSSGTLSTDTQYF
TRBJ1-2	.	TRBV28	CASRQPTGDGYGYTF
TRBJ2-3	once	TRBV28	CASSLAAARNTQYF
TRBJ2-7	.	TRBV7-8	CASSQLAGGAYEQYF
TRBJ2-7	.	TRBV6-5	CASSYLGTSDDEQYF
TRBJ1-4	.	TRBV13	CASSLGGRDEKLFF
TRBJ2-1	.	TRBV19	CATKFSSGNEQFF
TRBJ1-2	once	TRBV6-1	CASSEAGQGTYGYTF
TRBJ2-3	.	TRBV5-5	CASSLTAHPDTQYF
TRBJ1-3	few	TRBV7-9	CASSSPQGDSGNTIYF
TRBJ2-1	many	TRBV5-4	CASRSGLAGGSYNEQFF
TRBJ2-7	.	TRBV6-1	CASSETSGRAYYEQYF
TRBJ2-1	.	TRBV24-1	CATSDDYSEQFF
TRBJ2-3	.	TRBV9	CASSVTPEGHTDTQYF
TRBJ2-7	.	TRBV30	CAWRINGGKTSEQYF
TRBJ2-1	few	TRBV6-5	CASKPDGSYNEQFF
TRBJ2-7	.	TRBV5-5	CASSLDGGHEQYF
TRBJ2-7	.	TRBV6-2/TRBV6-3	CASSYSGTSYEQYF
TRBJ2-1	.	TRBV12-3/TRBV12-4	CASSTVENEQFF
TRBJ2-1	.	TRBV14	CASSQETSGLNEQFF
TRBJ1-2	.	TRBV7-9	CASKGGGYGYTF
TRBJ1-1	.	TRBV6-5	CASSSGQGQAEAFF
TRBJ1-6	once	TRBV10-3	CAISVFGGGKNSPLHF
TRBJ2-1	.	TRBV27	CASSLRALQGNNEQFF